The clone carrying this T cell receptor beta chain turned up a few times. What it recognizes is unknown. The data derive from a study of T cell repertoires in cytomegalovirus infection. Background on the study: Selection of CMV epitopes for the study included recently identified HLA-C-restricted and well-studied HLA-B-restricted ones. CMV infection together with matching HLA type was indicated by public TCR beta signatures. Study-wide results and limits: Ex vivo responses were dominated by HLA-C-restricted CMV-specific TCR beta clonotypes. Individuals carrying CMV plus the relevant HLA were identified by cumulative frequency of public TCR beta families.

V was clipped by 2 bases and J by 4 bases; unmatched bases: 2. The CDR3 spans 15 residues. Germline V lookup: CDR1 MNHNY, CDR2 SVGAGI (reference sequence). TCRdb fed the reads into MiXCR, producing one record per CDR3 protein. The top ten hold roughly an eighth of the sample, which has approximately 990,000 distinct CDR3 sequences, less than 35% seen once. This sequence joins TRBV6-6 and TRBJ2-1; 10 bases fit TRBD1. The source is a human donor in good health (CMV status not recorded). Some clones in this sample may be carry-over from other donors' samples. The source material was cultured CD8+ T cells from PBMCs, sampled from culture after CMV antigen stimulation. CDR3 sequence reads: CASSYLGQGYNEQFF. CDR3 bases: TGTGCCAGCAGTTACCTGGGACAGGGGTACAATGAGCAGTTCTTC.